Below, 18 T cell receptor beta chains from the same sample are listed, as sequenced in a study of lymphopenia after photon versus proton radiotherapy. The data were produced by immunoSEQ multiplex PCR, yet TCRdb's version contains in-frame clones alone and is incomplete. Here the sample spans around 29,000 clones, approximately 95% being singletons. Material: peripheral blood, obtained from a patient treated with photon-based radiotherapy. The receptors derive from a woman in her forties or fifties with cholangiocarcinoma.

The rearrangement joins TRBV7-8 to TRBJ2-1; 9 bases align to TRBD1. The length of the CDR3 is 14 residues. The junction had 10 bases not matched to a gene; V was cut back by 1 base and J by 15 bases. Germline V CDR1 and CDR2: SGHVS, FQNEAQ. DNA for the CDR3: TGTGCCAGCAGCTTAGATGGGGACAGGGCATTTCTGTTCTTC. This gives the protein CASSLDGDRAFLFF.

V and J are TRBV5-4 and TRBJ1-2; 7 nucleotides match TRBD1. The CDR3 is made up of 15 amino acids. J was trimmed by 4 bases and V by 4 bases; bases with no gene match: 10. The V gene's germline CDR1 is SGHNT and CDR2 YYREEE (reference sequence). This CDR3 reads CASSRQGRTAYGYTF. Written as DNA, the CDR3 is TGTGCCAGCAGCCGACAGGGAAGAACGGCCTATGGCTACACCTTC.

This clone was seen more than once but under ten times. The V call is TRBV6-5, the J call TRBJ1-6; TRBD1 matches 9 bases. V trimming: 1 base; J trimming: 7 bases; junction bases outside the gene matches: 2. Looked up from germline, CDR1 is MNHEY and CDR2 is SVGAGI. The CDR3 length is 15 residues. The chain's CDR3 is CASSYFGQGNSPLHF. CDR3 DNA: TGTGCCAGCAGTTACTTCGGACAGGGGAATTCACCCCTCCACTTT.

The CDR3 nucleotides are TGTGCCACCAGCACAAGGGGTGGCGGTGAAAAACTGTTTTTT. The encoded protein is CATSTRGGGEKLFF. The chain has TRBV15 and TRBJ1-4; D is perhaps TRBD1 (5 bases). From germline, CDR1 is LNHNV and CDR2 YYDKDF (reference sequence). This CDR3 has 14 residues. V lost 4 bases and J 7 bases, leaving 13 bases between the germline ends.

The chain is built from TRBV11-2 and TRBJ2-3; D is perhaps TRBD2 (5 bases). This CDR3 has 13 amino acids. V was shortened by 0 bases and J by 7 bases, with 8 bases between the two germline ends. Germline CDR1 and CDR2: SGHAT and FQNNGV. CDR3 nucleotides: TGTGCCAGCAGCTTAGACCTAGCACATACGCAGTATTTT. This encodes CASSLDLAHTQYF.

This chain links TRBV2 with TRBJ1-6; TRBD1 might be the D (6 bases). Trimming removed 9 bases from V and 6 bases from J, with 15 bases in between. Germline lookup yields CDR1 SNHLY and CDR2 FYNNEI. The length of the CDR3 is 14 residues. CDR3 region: CARQMGTSNSPLHF. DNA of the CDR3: TGTGCCAGACAGATGGGGACAAGTAATTCACCCCTCCACTTT. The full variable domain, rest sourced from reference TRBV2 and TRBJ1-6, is EPEVTQTPSHQVTQMGQEVILRCVPISNHLYFYWYRQILGQKVEFLVSFYNNEISEKSEIFDDQFSVERPDGSNFTLKIRSTKLEDSAMYFCARQMGTSNSPLHFGNGTRLTVT.

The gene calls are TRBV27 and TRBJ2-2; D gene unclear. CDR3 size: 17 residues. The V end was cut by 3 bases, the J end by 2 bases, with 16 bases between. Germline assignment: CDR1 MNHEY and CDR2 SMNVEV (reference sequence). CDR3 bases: TGTGCCAGCAGTTTCAAAAGTCTTCATTATAACACCGGGGAGCTGTTTTTT. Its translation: CASSFKSLHYNTGELFF.

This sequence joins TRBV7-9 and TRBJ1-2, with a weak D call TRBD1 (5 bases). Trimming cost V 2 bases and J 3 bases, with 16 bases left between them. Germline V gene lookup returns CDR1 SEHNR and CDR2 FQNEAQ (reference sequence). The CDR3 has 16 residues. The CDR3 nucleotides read TGTGCCAGCAGCTTAAAGGGGCCACGAATAGACTATGGCTACACCTTC. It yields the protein CASSLKGPRIDYGYTF.

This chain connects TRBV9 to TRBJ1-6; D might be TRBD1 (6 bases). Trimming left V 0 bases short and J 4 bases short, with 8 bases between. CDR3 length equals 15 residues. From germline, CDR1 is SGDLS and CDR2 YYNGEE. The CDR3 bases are TGTGCCAGCAGCGTAGGGGGACATTATAATTCACCCCTCCACTTT. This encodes CASSVGGHYNSPLHF.

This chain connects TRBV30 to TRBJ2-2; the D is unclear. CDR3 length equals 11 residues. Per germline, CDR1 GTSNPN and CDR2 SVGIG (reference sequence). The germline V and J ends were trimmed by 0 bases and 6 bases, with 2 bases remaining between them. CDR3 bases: TGTGCCTGGAGTGTGGCCGGGGAGCTGTTTTTT. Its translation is CAWSVAGELFF.

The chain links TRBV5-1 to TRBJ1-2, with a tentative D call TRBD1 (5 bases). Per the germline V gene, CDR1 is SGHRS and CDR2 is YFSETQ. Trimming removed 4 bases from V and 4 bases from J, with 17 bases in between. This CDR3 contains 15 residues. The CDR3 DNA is TGCGCCAGCAGCCCTCGGCACAGGCTCAGCTATGGCTACACCTTC. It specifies CASSPRHRLSYGYTF.

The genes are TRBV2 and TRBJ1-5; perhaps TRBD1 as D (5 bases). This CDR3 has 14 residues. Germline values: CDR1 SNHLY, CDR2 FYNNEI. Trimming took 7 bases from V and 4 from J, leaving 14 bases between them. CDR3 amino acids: CASTKGFGNQPQHF. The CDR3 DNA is TGTGCCAGCACGAAGGGGTTTGGTAATCAGCCCCAGCATTTT.

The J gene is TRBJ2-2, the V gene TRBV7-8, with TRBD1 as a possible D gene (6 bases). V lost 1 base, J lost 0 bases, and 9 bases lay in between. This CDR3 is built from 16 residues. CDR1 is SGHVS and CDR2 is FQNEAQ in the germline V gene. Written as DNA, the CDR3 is TGTGCCAGCAGCTTAGGCGGACAGCCGAACACCGGGGAGCTGTTTTTT. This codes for CASSLGGQPNTGELFF.

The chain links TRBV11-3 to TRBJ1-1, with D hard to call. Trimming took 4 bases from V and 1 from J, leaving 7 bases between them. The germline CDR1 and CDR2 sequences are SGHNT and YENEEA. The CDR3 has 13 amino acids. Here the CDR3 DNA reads TGTGCCAGCAGCTCACACAAGAACACTGAAGCTTTCTTT. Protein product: CASSSHKNTEAFF.

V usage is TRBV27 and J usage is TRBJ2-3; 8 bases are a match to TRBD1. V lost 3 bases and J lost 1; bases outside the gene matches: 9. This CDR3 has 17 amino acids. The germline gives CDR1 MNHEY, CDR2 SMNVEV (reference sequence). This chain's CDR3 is CASSFNFRGLGTDTQYF. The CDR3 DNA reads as TGTGCCAGCAGTTTTAATTTCAGGGGGCTTGGCACAGATACGCAGTATTTT.

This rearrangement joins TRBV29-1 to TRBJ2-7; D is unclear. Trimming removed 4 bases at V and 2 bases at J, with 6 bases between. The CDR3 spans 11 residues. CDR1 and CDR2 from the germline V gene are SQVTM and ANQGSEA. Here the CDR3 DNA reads TGCAGCGTTGGGTCGGCCTACGAGCAGTACTTC. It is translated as CSVGSAYEQYF.

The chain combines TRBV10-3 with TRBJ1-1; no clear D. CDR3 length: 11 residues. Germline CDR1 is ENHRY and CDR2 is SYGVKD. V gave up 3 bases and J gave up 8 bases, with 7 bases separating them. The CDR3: CAISDWAEAFF. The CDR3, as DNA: TGTGCCATCAGTGATTGGGCAGAAGCTTTCTTT.

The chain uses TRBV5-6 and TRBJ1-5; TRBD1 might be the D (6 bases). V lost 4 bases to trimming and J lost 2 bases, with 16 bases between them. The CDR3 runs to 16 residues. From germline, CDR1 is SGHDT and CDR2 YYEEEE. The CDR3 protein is CASSPRAGVGNQPQHF. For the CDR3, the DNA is TGTGCCAGCAGCCCCCGGGCAGGGGTCGGCAATCAGCCCCAGCATTTT.